This TCR beta chain emerged from a study of CD8+ T cells in alopecia areata. Overall study results and limits: In scalp samples, resident alphabeta T cells of normal skin are also sequenced. Lesional scalp displayed greater clonality than normal scalp, most notably in alopecia totalis/universalis.

It was cDNA, reverse transcribed from extracted RNA, that served as the sequencing template. Profiled with immunoSEQ multiplex PCR; TCRdb holds only in-frame clones, not every one. This table has tens of thousands of clones, roughly 47% appearing once. Germline loops: CDR1 GTSNPN, CDR2 SVGIG (reference sequence). This CDR3 contains 13 residues. Between the trimmed V and J ends, which lost 3 bases and 7 bases, there was a span of 14 bases. Samples from alopecia areata patients were lesional scalp punch biopsies and peripheral blood. About this clone itself: Its antigen is not known.

The specimen sequenced was NKG2D-low CD8+ T cells sorted from blood. This clonotype was obtained from a human donor with alopecia areata. The J gene is TRBJ2-3, the V gene TRBV30; weak D call: TRBD2 (5 bases). The chain's CDR3 is CAWSAGKVHTQYF. CDR3 coding DNA: TGTGCCTGGAGCGCCGGGAAAGTACATACGCAGTATTTT. The whole variable domain, remainder taken from reference TRBV30 and TRBJ2-3, is SQTIHQWPATLVQPVGSPLSLECTVEGTSNPNLYWYRQAAGRGLQLLFYSVGIGQISSEVPQNLSASRPQDRQFILSSKKLLLSDSGFYLCAWSAGKVHTQYFGPGTRLTVL.